This T cell receptor beta chain appears in the sequencing data of a study of blood T cell repertoires in COVID-19. Study-level information: Both acute and convalescent COVID-19 samples were obtained from the United States, Italy and Spain.

Trimming removed 1 base from V and 3 bases from J, with 15 bases in between. The CDR3 length is 17 residues. Germline V gene data show CDR1 as MGHRA and CDR2 as YSYEKL. As processed by the authors: Reference gene primers were amplified, and this amplification served to estimate nucleated cell counts. The table came from immunoSEQ multiplex PCR; TCRdb's copy has only in-frame clones and leaves some out. D and trimming were read from the DNA, whereas the V and J calls and clone size are those reported in that table. The table shows about 61,000 clones, with 85% to 90% occurring only once. This sequence joins TRBV4-1 and TRBJ1-4, with a possible D match to TRBD1 (6 bases). The source is a human donor in a cohort sampled during active COVID-19. The sample taken for sequencing was peripheral blood. This chain's CDR3 is CASSQVGRGRANEKLFF. In nucleotides, the CDR3 is TGCGCCAGCAGCCAAGTCGGCAGGGGAAGGGCTAATGAAAAACTGTTTTTT.